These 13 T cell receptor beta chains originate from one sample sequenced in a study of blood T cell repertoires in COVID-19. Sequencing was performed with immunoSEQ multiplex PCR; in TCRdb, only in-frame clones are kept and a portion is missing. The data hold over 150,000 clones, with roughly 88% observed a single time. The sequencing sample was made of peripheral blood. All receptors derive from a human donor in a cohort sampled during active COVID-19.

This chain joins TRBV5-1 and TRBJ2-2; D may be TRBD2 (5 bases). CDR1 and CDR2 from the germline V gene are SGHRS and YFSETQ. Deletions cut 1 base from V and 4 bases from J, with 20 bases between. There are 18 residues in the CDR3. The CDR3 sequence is CASSLLSPGRVGTGELFF. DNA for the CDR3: TGCGCCAGCAGCTTGTTGAGTCCGGGGAGAGTGGGCACCGGGGAGCTGTTTTTT. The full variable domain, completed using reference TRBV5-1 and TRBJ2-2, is KAGVTQTPRYLIKTRGQQVTLSCSPISGHRSVSWYQQTPGQGLQFLFEYFSETQRNKGNFPGRFSGRQFSNSRSEMNVSTLELGDSALYLCASSLLSPGRVGTGELFFGEGSRLTVL.

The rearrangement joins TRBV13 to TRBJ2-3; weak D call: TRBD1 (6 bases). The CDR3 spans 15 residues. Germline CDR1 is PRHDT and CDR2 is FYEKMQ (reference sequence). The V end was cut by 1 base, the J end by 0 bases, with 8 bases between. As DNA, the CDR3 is TGTGCCAGCAGCTTAGTAGGACAGAGCACAGATACGCAGTATTTT. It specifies CASSLVGQSTDTQYF.

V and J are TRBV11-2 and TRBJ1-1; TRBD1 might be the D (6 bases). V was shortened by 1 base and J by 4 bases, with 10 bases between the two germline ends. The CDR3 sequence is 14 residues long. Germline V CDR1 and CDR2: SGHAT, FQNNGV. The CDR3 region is CASSLGGGLTEAFF. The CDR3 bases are TGTGCCAGCAGCTTAGGCGGGGGGCTCACTGAAGCTTTCTTT.

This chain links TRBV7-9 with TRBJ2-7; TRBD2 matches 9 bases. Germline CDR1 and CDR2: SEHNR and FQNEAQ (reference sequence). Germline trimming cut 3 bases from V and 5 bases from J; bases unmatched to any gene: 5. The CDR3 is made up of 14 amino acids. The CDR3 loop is CASSFPGLAHEQYF. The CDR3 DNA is TGTGCCAGCAGCTTTCCGGGACTAGCTCACGAGCAGTACTTC.

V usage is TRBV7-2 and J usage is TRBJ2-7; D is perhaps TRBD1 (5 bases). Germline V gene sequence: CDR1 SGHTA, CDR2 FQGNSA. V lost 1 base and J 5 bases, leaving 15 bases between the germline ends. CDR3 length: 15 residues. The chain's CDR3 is CASSLGAGWGNEQYF. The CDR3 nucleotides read TGTGCCAGCAGCTTAGGGGCAGGGTGGGGAAACGAGCAGTACTTC.

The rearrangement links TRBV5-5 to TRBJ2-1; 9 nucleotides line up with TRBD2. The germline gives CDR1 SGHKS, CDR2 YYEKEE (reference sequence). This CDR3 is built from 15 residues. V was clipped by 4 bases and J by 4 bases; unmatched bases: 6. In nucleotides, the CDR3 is TGTGCCAGCAGCCCGACTAGCGGAGCGTACAATGAGCAGTTCTTC. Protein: CASSPTSGAYNEQFF.

CDR3 bases: TGTGCCAGCAGCTGGACTAGCGGGAGTCACGAGCAGTACTTC. Encoded protein: CASSWTSGSHEQYF. The rearrangement joins TRBV6-5 to TRBJ2-7; TRBD2 agrees at 13 bases. The CDR3 consists of 14 residues. The germline gives CDR1 MNHEY, CDR2 SVGAGI. J gave up 5 bases and V 6 bases, and 4 bases lay outside the gene matches.

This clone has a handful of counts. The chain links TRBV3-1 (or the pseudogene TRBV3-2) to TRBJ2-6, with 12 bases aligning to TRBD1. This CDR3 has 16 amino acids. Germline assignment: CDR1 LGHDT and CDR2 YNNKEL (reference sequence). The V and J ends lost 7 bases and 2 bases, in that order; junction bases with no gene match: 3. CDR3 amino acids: CASKGTGGAGANVLTF. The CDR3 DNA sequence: TGTGCCAGCAAGGGGACAGGGGGCGCTGGGGCCAACGTCCTGACTTTC.

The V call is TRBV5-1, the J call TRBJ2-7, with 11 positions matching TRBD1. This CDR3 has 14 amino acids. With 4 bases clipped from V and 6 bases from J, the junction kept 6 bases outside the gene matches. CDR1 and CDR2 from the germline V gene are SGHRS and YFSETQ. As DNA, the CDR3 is TGCGCCAGCAGCCACCGGACAGGGGGCATCGAGCAGTACTTC. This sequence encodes CASSHRTGGIEQYF.

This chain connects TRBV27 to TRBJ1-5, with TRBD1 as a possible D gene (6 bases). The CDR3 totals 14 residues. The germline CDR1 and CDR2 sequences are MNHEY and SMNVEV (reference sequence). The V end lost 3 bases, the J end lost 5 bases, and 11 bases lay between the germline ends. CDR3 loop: CASSLSGEYQPQHF. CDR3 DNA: TGTGCCAGCAGTTTGTCAGGGGAATATCAGCCCCAGCATTTT.

The CDR3 loop reads CSVDLAGALNEQFF. For the CDR3, the DNA is TGCAGCGTTGATTTAGCGGGAGCCCTCAATGAGCAGTTCTTC. The gene calls are TRBV29-1 and TRBJ2-1; 9 bases match TRBD2. The junction had 6 bases not matched to a gene; V was cut back by 3 bases and J by 6 bases. CDR1 SQVTM and CDR2 ANQGSEA come from the germline V gene. The CDR3 is 14 residues long.

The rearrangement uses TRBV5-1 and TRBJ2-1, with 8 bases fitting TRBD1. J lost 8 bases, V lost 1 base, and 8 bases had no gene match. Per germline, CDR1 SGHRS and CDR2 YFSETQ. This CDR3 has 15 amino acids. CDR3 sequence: CASSLWQGAIDEQFF. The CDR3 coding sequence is TGCGCCAGCAGCTTGTGGCAGGGGGCTATAGATGAGCAGTTCTTC.

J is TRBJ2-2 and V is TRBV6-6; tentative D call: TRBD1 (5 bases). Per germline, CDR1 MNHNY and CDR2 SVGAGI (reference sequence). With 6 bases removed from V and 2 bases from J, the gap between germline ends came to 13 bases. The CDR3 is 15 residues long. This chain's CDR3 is CASRPDRINTGELFF. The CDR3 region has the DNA TGTGCCAGCAGACCAGACAGAATTAACACCGGGGAGCTGTTTTTT.